This TCR beta chain stems from a study of blood T cell repertoires in COVID-19. Study-wide background: Donors in the United States, Italy and Spain gave samples during acute or convalescent COVID-19. The analysed material was cDNA or gDNA that came from T cells, B-cell-depleted T cells, or PBMCs.

The CDR3 loop spans 16 amino acids. Germline assignment: CDR1 WSHSY and CDR2 SAAADI. Unmatched junction bases numbered 7, after V lost 2 bases and J lost 3 bases. Original processing notes: Estimates of nucleated cell counts were drawn from the amplification of reference gene primers. The method was immunoSEQ multiplex PCR; TCRdb's version includes in-frame clones alone and lacks a portion of them. V and J calls and clone size are copied from that table; D and trimming were computed from the DNA. The sample has roughly 76,000 clones, around 70% seen once. The sample was peripheral blood. The chain combines TRBV10-2 with TRBJ2-7; 10 nucleotides agree with TRBD2. This TCR was recovered from a man between 65 and 80 years old with acute or convalescent COVID-19. The CDR3, as DNA: TGCGCCAGCAGTGAGCCTCGTAGCGGGAGGCTCTACGAGCAGTACTTC. As protein: CASSEPRSGRLYEQYF.